This T cell receptor (beta chain) was retrieved from a study of follicular helper T cells after annual influenza vaccination. Study-wide background: Across the 2013-2014, 2014-2015 and 2015-2016 vaccination seasons, some subjects were resampled.

Stated time point: 2015-2016 season, pre-vaccination. A remark on this clone: The antigen is not known.

Sequencing used immunoSEQ multiplex PCR; TCRdb keeps in-frame clones, though not all of them. The sample records about 9,400 clones, 80% to 85% being singletons. CDR3 size: 15 residues. Germline V CDR1 and CDR2: SGHRS, YFSETQ. After removal of 2 bases from V and 2 bases from J, the junction contained 5 bases not matched to a gene. Notes on the study in general: Plasmablast frequency change correlated with clonality change in ICOS+CD38+ cTfh.

This sequence was found in an adult who received the influenza vaccine. Source: CXCR5+ CD38- circulating T follicular helper cells from blood, taken on the day of influenza vaccination. Subset defined: circulating Tfh, non-naive CD4+CXCR5+PD-1+ (ICOS+CD38+ or ICOS-CD38-). The genes are TRBV5-1 and TRBJ2-5, with 8 bases matching TRBD1. CDR3 nucleotides: TGCGCCAGCAGCTTCCAGGGGGCTTATCAAGAGACCCAGTACTTC. Translated: CASSFQGAYQETQYF.